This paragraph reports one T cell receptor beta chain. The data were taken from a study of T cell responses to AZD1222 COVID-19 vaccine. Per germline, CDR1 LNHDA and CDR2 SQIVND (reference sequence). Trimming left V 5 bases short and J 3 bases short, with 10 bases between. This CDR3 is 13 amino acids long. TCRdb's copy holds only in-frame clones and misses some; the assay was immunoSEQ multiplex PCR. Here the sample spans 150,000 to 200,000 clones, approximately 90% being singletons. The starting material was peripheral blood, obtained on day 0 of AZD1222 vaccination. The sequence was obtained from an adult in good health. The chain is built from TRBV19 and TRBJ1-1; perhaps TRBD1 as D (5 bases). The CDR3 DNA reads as TGTGCCAGTAGTCCCAGGGCCGACACTGAAGCTTTCTTT. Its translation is CASSPRADTEAFF.